This T cell receptor beta chain originates from a study of persistence of HIV-infected CD4 T cells. Study-wide results and caveats: TCR analyses could not target the rare provirus-carrying CMV-responding cells. Antigen-responding cells were enriched for degenerate expanded CDR3beta sequences.

Nonspecific anti-CD3/anti-CD28 bead stimulation represents the broad CD4+ T cell repertoire. CD4+ T cells upregulating both CD40 ligand and CD69 were sorted as responding cells. Undetectable plasma HIV-1 RNA below 50 copies/mL lasted at least 4 years. This was the immunoSEQ version 4 assay in survey mode. Profiled with immunoSEQ multiplex PCR; TCRdb holds only in-frame clones, not every one. The table records 40,000 to 55,000 clones, around 90% of them present only once. CDR1 and CDR2 from the germline V gene are MNHEY and SMNVEV (reference sequence). This CDR3 is built from 16 residues. Trimming cost V 2 bases and J 3 bases, with 13 bases left between them. Worth noting for this clone: The antigen is not known.

This chain joins TRBV27 and TRBJ2-2; tentative D call: TRBD1 (5 bases). The sequences come from CD4+ T cells sorted from PBMCs after 18-hour stimulation, collected from a patient who received antiretroviral therapy. The clonotype originates from an adult woman with HIV who was CMV-seropositive. CDR3 sequence: CASSLTRRADTGELFF. In DNA, the CDR3 is TGTGCCAGCAGTTTAACCCGCAGGGCGGACACCGGGGAGCTGTTTTTT.